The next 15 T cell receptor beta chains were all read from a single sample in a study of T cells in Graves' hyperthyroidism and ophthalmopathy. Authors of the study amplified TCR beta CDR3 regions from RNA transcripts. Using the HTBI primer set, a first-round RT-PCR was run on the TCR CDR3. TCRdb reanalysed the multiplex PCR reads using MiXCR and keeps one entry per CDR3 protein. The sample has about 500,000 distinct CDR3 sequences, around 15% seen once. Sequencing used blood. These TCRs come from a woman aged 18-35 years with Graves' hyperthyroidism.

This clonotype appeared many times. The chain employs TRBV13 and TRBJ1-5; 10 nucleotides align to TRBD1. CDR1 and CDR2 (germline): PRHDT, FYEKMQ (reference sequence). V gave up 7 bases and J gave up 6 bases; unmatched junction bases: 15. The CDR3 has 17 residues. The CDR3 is CASTPKEAGTGVQPQHF. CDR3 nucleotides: TGTGCCAGCACCCCAAAGGAAGCCGGGACAGGGGTTCAGCCCCAGCATTTT.

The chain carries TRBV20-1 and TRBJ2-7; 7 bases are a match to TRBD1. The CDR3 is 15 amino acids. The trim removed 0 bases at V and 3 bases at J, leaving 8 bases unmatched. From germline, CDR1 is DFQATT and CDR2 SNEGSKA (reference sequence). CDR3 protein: CSAREPGGQIYEQYF. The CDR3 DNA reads TGCAGTGCTAGAGAACCAGGGGGACAAATCTACGAGCAGTACTTC.

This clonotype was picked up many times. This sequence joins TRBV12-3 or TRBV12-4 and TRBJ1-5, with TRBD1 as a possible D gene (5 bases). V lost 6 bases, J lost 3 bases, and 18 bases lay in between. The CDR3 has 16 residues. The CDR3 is CASSRGTRRDNQPQHF. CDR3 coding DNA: TGTGCCAGCAGCAGAGGGACCAGGCGGGACAATCAGCCCCAGCATTTT.

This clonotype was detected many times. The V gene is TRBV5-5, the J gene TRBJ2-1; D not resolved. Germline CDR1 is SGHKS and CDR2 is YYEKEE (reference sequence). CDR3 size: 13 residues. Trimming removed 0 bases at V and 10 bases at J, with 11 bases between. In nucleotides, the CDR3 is TGTGCCAGCAGCTTGGTTACCCCGGGCGAGCAGTTCTTC. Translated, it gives CASSLVTPGEQFF.

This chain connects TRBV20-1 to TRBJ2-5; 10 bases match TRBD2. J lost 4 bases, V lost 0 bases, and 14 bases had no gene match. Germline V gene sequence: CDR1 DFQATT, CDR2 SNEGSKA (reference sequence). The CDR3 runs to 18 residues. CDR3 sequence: CSARERTSGRAGGETQYF. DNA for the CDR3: TGCAGTGCTAGAGAAAGAACGAGCGGGAGGGCCGGTGGAGAGACCCAGTACTTC.

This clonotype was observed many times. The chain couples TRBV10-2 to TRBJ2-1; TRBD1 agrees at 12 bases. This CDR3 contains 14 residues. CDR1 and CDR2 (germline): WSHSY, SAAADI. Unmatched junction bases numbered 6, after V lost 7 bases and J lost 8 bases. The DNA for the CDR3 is TGCGCCAGCAAGGGACAGGGGGCTAGCTATGAGCAGTTCTTC. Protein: CASKGQGASYEQFF.

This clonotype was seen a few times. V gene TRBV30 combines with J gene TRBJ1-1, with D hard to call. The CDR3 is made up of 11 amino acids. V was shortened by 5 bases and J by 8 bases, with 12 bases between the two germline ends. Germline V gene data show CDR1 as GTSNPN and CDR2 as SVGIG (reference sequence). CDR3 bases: TGTGCCTGGGCGACCTCGCCAGAAGCTTTCTTT. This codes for CAWATSPEAFF.

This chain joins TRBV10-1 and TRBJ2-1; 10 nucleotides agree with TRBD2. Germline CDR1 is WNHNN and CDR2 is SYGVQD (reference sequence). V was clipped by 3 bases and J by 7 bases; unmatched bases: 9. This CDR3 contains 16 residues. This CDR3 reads CASSDFLAGVRNEQFF. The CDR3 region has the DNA TGCGCCAGCAGTGATTTCCTAGCGGGAGTTCGGAATGAGCAGTTCTTC.

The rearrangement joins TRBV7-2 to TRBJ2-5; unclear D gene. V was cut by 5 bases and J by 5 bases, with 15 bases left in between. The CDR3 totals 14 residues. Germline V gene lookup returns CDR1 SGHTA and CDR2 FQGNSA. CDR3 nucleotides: TGTGCCAGCAGCGAGCTAGTTCTTCCGGAGACCCAGTACTTC. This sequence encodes CASSELVLPETQYF.

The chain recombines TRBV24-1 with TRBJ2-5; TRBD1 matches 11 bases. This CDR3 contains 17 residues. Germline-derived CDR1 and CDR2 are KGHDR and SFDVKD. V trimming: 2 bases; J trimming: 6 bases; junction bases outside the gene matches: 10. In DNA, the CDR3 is TGTGCCACCAGTGATTCATGGACAGGGGGCGTGGGAAAGACCCAGTACTTC. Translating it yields CATSDSWTGGVGKTQYF.

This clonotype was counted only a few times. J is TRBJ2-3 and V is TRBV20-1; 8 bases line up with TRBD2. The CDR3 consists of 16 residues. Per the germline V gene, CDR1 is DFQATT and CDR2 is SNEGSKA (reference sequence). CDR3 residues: CSGGASGSLPTDTQYF. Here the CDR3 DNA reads TGCAGCGGGGGGGCTAGCGGATCCCTGCCTACAGATACGCAGTATTTT.

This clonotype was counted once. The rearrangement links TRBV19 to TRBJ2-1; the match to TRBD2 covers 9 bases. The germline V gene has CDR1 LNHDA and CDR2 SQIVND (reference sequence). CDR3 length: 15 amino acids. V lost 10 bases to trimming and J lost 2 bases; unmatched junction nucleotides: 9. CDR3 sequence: CATQSRGGAYNEQFF. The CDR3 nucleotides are TGTGCCACACAATCTCGCGGGGGGGCCTACAATGAGCAGTTCTTC.

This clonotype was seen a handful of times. Here the CDR3 reads CASSMETGRDTEAFF. The CDR3 nucleotides read TGTGCCAGTAGTATGGAGACAGGGAGGGACACTGAAGCTTTCTTT. The chain uses TRBV19 and TRBJ1-1; TRBD1 matches at 7 bases. After removal of 3 bases from V and 3 bases from J, the junction contained 7 bases not matched to a gene. Germline V gene data show CDR1 as LNHDA and CDR2 as SQIVND (reference sequence). The CDR3 is made up of 15 amino acids.

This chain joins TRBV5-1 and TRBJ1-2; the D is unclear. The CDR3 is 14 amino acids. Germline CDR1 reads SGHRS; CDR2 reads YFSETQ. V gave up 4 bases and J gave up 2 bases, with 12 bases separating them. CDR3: CASSPGSHNYGYTF. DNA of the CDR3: TGCGCCAGCAGCCCCGGCAGCCACAACTATGGCTACACCTTC. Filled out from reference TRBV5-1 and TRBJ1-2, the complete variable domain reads KAGVTQTPRYLIKTRGQQVTLSCSPISGHRSVSWYQQTPGQGLQFLFEYFSETQRNKGNFPGRFSGRQFSNSRSEMNVSTLELGDSALYLCASSPGSHNYGYTFGSGTRLTVV.

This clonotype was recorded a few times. In DNA form, the CDR3 reads TGTGCCAGCAAACTACAGGGGTTTTCATCCTACGAGCAGTACTTC. The encoded protein is CASKLQGFSSYEQYF. V and J are TRBV5-8 and TRBJ2-7, with 7 bases that match TRBD1. The CDR3 length is 15 residues. Germline values: CDR1 SGHTS, CDR2 YDEGEE. Unmatched junction bases numbered 10, after V lost 6 bases and J lost 1 base. Supplemented by reference TRBV5-8 and TRBJ2-7, the full variable domain reads EAGVTQSPTHLIKTRGQQATLRCSPISGHTSVYWYQQALGLGLQFLLWYDEGEERNRGNFPPRFSGRQFPNYSSELNVNALELEDSALYLCASKLQGFSSYEQYFGPGTRLTVT.